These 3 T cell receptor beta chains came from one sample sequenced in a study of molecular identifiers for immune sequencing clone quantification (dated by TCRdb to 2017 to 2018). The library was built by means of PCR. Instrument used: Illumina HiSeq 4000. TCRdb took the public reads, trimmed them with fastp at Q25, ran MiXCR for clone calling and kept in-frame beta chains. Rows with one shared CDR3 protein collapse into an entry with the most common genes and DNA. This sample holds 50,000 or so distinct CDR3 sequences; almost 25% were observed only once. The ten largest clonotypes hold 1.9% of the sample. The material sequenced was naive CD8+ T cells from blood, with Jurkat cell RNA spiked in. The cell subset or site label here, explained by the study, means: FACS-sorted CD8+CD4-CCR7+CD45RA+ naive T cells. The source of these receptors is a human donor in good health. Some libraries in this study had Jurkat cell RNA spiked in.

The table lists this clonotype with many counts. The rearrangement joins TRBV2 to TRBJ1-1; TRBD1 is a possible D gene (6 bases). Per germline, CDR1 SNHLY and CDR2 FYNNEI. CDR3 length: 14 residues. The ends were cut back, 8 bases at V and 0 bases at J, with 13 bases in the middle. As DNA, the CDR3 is TGTGCCAGCCCACGGACAGTCATGAACACTGAAGCTTTCTTT. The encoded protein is CASPRTVMNTEAFF.

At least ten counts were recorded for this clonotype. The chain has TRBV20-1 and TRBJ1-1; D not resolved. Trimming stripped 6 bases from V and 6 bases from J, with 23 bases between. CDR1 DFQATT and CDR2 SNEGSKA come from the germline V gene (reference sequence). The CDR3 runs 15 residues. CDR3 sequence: CSAELIGVVFAEAFF. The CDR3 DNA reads TGCAGTGCCGAGTTAATAGGAGTCGTCTTCGCTGAAGCTTTCTTT.

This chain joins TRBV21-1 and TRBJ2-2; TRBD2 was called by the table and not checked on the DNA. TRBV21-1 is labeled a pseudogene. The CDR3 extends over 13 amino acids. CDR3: CASSGLAAGELFF. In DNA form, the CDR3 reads TGTGCCAGCAGCGGTCTAGCGGCTGGGGAGCTGTTTTTT.